The clone carrying this T cell receptor (beta chain) has more than one count but fewer than ten. The source of the sample is a study of control samples from healthy donors and cancer patients. Produced via immunoSEQ multiplex PCR; TCRdb's table is partial and in-frame only. Of 150,000 or so clones in the sample, approximately 93% were seen once. The CDR3 is made up of 13 amino acids. The ends were cut back, 8 bases at V and 4 bases at J, with 15 bases in the middle. From germline, CDR1 is MNHEY and CDR2 SVGAGI. The sequencing input was blood. The gene calls are TRBV6-5 and TRBJ2-7, with no clear D. This TCR was sampled from a woman aged 40 to 49 in good health. As DNA, the CDR3 is TGTGCCAGCGGACGGCAAAGTGGATACGAGCAGTACTTC. This translates into CASGRQSGYEQYF.